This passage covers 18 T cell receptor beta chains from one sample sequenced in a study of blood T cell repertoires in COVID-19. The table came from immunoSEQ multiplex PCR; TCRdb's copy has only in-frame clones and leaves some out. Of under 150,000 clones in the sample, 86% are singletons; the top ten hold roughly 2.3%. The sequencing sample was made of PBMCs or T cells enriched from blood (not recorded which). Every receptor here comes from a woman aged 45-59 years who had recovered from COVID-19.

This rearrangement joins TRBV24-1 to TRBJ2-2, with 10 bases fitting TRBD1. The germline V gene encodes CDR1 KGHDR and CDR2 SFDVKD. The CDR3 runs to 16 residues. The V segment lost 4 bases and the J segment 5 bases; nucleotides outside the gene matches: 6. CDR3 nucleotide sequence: TGTGCCACCAGTGAGTGGGGGACAGGGGAAACCGGGGAGCTGTTTTTT. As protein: CATSEWGTGETGELFF.

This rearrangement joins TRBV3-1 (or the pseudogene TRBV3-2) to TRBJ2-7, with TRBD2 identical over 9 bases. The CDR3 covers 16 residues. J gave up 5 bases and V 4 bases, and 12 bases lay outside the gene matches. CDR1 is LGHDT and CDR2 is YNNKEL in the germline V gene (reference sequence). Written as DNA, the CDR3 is TGTGCCAGCAGCCCAGTGGGCCTAGCGGGGTTGGACGAGCAGTACTTC. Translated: CASSPVGLAGLDEQYF.

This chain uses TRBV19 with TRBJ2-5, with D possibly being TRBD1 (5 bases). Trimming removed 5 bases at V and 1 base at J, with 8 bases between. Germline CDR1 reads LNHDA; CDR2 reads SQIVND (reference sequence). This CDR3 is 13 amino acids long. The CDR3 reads CASSSQGQETQYF. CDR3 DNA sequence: TGTGCCAGTAGTTCTCAGGGCCAAGAGACCCAGTACTTC.

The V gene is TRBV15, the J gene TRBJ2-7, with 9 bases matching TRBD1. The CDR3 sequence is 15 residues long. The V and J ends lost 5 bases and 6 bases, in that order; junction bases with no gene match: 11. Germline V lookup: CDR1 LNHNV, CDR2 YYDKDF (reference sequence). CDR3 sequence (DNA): TGTGCCACCAGCCCACACCGGGACAGGGTCGTCGAGCAGTACTTC. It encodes CATSPHRDRVVEQYF.

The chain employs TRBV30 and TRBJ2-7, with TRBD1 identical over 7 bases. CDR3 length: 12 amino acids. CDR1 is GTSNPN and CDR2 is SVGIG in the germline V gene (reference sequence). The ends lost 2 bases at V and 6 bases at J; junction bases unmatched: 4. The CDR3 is CAWSTGAGEQYF. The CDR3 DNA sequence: TGTGCCTGGAGTACAGGGGCTGGCGAGCAGTACTTC.

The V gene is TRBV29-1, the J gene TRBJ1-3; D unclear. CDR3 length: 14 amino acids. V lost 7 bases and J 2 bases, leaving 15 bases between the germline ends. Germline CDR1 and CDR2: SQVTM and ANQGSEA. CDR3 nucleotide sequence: TGCAGCGCCTCCTTGGGAGGACCTGGAAACACCATATATTTT. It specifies CSASLGGPGNTIYF.

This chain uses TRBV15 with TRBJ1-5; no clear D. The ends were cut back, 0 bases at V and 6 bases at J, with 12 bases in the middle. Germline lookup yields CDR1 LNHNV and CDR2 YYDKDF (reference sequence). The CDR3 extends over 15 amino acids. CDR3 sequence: CATSRDGTVFQPQHF. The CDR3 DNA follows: TGTGCCACCAGCAGAGATGGAACAGTCTTTCAGCCCCAGCATTTT.

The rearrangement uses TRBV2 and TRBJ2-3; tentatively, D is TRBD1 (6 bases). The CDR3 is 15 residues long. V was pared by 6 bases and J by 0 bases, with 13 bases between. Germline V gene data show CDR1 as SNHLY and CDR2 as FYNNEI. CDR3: CASSLRTVSTDTQYF. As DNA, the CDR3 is TGTGCCAGCAGCCTGCGGACAGTAAGCACAGATACGCAGTATTTT.

In DNA form, the CDR3 reads TGTGCCAGCAGCATGGAGCGCCCCGGGGGCACCGGGGAGCTGTTTTTT. It codes for CASSMERPGGTGELFF. This rearrangement joins TRBV6-2 or TRBV6-3 to TRBJ2-2; TRBD2 might be the D (6 bases). V shed 6 bases and J shed 4 bases, with 18 bases lying between them. Germline V gene sequence: CDR1 MNHEY, CDR2 SVGEGT. This CDR3 has 16 residues.

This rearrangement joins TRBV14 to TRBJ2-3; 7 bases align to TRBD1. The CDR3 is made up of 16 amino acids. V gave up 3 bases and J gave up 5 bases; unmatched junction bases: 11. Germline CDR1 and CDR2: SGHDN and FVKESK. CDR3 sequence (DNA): TGTGCCAGCAGCCACCGTCCGGGACAGTTGGGAGATACGCAGTATTTT. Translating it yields CASSHRPGQLGDTQYF.

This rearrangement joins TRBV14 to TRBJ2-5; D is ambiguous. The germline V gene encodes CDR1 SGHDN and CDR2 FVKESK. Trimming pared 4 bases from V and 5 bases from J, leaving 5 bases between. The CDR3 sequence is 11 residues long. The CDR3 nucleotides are TGTGCCAGCAGCCTCGAGGAGACCCAGTACTTC. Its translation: CASSLEETQYF.

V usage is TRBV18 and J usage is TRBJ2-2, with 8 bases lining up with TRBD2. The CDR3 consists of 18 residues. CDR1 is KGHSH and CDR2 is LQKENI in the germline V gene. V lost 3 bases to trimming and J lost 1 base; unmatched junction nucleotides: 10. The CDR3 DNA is TGTGCCAGCTCACCGCAAATGTTAGCGGGAAAGAACACCGGGGAGCTGTTTTTT. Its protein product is CASSPQMLAGKNTGELFF.

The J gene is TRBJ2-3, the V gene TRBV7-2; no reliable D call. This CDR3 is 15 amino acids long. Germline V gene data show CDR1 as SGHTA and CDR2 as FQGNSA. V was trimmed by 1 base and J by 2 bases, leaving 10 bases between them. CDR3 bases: TGTGCCAGCAGCTTAGTAGCTATCAACACAGATACGCAGTATTTT. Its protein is CASSLVAINTDTQYF.

CDR3 bases: TGTGCCAGCAGTTTAGGGAGACAGGGGGCGCGGTACGAGCAGTACTTC. Translated: CASSLGRQGARYEQYF. The chain carries TRBV28 and TRBJ2-7; 10 nucleotides agree with TRBD1. Germline values: CDR1 MDHEN, CDR2 SYDVKM. The length of the CDR3 is 16 residues. Germline trimming cut 2 bases from V and 4 bases from J; bases unmatched to any gene: 8.

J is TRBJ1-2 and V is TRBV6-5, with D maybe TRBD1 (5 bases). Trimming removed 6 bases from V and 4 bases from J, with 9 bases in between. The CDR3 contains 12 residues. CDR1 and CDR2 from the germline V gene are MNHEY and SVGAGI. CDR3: CASSQDSYGYTF. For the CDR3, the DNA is TGTGCCAGCAGCCAAGACAGCTATGGCTACACCTTC.

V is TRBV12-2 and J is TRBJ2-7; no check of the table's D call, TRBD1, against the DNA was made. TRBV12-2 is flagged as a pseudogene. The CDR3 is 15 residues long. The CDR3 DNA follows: TGTGCAAGTCGCTTAGCGGGACATTCGTCCTACGAGCAGTACTTC. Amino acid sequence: CASRLAGHSSYEQYF.

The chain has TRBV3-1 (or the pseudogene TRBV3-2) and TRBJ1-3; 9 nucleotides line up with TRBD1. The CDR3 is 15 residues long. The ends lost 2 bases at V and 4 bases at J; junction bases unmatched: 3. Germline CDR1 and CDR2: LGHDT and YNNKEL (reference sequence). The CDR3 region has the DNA TGTGCCAGCAGCCAATCCACAGGGGGCGGAAACACCATATATTTT. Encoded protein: CASSQSTGGGNTIYF.

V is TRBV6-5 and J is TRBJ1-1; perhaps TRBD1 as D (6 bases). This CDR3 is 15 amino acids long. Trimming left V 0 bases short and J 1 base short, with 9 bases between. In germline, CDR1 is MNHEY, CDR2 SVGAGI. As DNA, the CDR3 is TGTGCCAGCAGTTACTCGGGGGCTACGAACACTGAAGCTTTCTTT. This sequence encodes CASSYSGATNTEAFF.